Below, 21 T cell receptor beta chains from the same sample are listed, as sequenced in a study of blood T cell repertoires in COVID-19. The protocol was immunoSEQ multiplex PCR, while the TCRdb copy is restricted to in-frame clones and leaves out a portion. Of over 250,000 clones in the sample, approximately 86% were seen once. Sequences were obtained from PBMCs or T cells enriched from blood (not recorded which). These receptors were obtained from a young woman who had recovered from COVID-19.

The chain links TRBV11-2 to TRBJ1-5, with 7 bases that match TRBD1. V shed 8 bases, J shed 6 bases, and the junction held 7 bases outside the gene matches. This CDR3 has 13 amino acids. Looked up from germline, CDR1 is SGHAT and CDR2 is FQNNGV. CDR3 protein: CASYQGEGQPQHF. DNA of the CDR3: TGTGCCAGCTATCAGGGGGAAGGTCAGCCCCAGCATTTT. Filled out from reference TRBV11-2 and TRBJ1-5, the complete variable domain reads EAGVAQSPRYKIIEKRQSVAFWCNPISGHATLYWYQQILGQGPKLLIQFQNNGVVDDSQLPKDRFSAERLKGVDSTLKIQPAKLEDSAVYLCASYQGEGQPQHFGDGTRLSIL.

This sequence joins TRBV18 and TRBJ2-1, with D possibly TRBD2 on 5 matching bases. Trimming removed 4 bases from V and 10 bases from J, with 14 bases in between. The CDR3 is 13 residues long. Germline V lookup: CDR1 KGHSH, CDR2 LQKENI. This CDR3 is CASSLDWKEEQFF. The CDR3 bases are TGTGCCAGCTCACTGGACTGGAAGGAGGAGCAGTTCTTC.

The chain recombines TRBV6-5 with TRBJ2-5; TRBD2 matches 10 bases. The CDR3 sequence is 13 residues long. Per the germline V gene, CDR1 is MNHEY and CDR2 is SVGAGI. V gave up 8 bases and J gave up 4 bases; unmatched junction bases: 4. The CDR3 is CASWLAGVETQYF. The CDR3 DNA reads as TGTGCCAGCTGGCTAGCGGGAGTAGAGACCCAGTACTTC.

This clone was observed a handful of times. CDR3 in amino acids: CASLEGLSSYNSPLHF. Written as DNA, the CDR3 is TGTGCCAGCCTGGAGGGACTGAGCTCCTATAATTCACCCCTCCACTTT. V is TRBV21-1 and J is TRBJ1-6. TRBV21-1 is a pseudogene locus. This CDR3 is built from 16 residues.

The chain combines TRBV2 with TRBJ1-2; a weak D match, TRBD1 (5 bases). This CDR3 is built from 14 residues. Germline V gene data show CDR1 as SNHLY and CDR2 as FYNNEI. Trimming removed 8 bases at V and 4 bases at J, with 17 bases between. The chain's CDR3 is CASLNPRQLYGYTF. The CDR3 DNA sequence: TGTGCCAGCTTAAACCCCAGACAGCTCTATGGCTACACCTTC.

The genes are TRBV24-1 and TRBJ1-6; the match to TRBD1 covers 9 bases. Germline-derived CDR1 and CDR2 are KGHDR and SFDVKD. The CDR3 covers 15 residues. Losses at the gene ends were 7 bases for V and 8 bases for J; bases not matched to a gene: 8. This CDR3 reads CATSDRGSRDSPLHF. As DNA, the CDR3 is TGTGCCACCAGCGACAGGGGGAGCAGGGATTCACCCCTCCACTTT.

This chain links TRBV19 with TRBJ2-7, with 10 nucleotides matching TRBD1. Germline V gene sequence: CDR1 LNHDA, CDR2 SQIVND (reference sequence). The CDR3 contains 14 residues. Trimming removed 3 bases from V and 4 bases from J; junction bases left unmatched: 3. Here the CDR3 DNA reads TGTGCCAGTAGTATGGGACAGGGGCGATACGAGCAGTACTTC. Its protein is CASSMGQGRYEQYF.

J is TRBJ1-2 and V is TRBV4-3; no reliable D call. Germline CDR1 and CDR2: LGHNA and YSLEER. There are 14 residues in the CDR3. Trimming removed 0 bases from V and 4 bases from J, with 9 bases in between. The CDR3 nucleotides read TGCGCCAGCAGCCAAGATCCGGGGAGCTATGGCTACACCTTC. Its translation: CASSQDPGSYGYTF.

The chain is built from TRBV5-1 and TRBJ2-7, with TRBD2 matching 8 bases. Looked up from germline, CDR1 is SGHRS and CDR2 is YFSETQ. The CDR3 length is 16 residues. Unmatched junction bases numbered 10, after V lost 0 bases and J lost 5 bases. The CDR3, as DNA: TGCGCCAGCAGCTTGGACGGCGGCCCCGGGGGGGACGAGCAGTACTTC. Translation gives CASSLDGGPGGDEQYF.

This clone has only one observation. The rearrangement links TRBV5-4 to TRBJ1-2; D is unresolved. The CDR3 has 17 amino acids. V lost 1 base to trimming and J lost 0 bases, with 16 bases between them. Germline V lookup: CDR1 SGHNT, CDR2 YYREEE (reference sequence). The CDR3: CASSLIVWTGANYGYTF. The CDR3 nucleotides are TGTGCCAGCAGCTTGATTGTATGGACTGGAGCTAACTATGGCTACACCTTC. Looking up the rest from reference TRBV5-4 and TRBJ1-2 gives the full variable domain: ETGVTQSPTHLIKTRGQQVTLRCSSQSGHNTVSWYQQALGQGPQFIFQYYREEENGRGNFPPRFSGLQFPNYSSELNVNALELDDSALYLCASSLIVWTGANYGYTFGSGTRLTVV.

Here the CDR3 reads CASSSVPGQGYYGYTF. Here the CDR3 DNA reads TGTGCCAGCAGCTCCGTCCCGGGACAGGGCTACTATGGCTACACCTTC. The rearrangement links TRBV7-6 to TRBJ1-2; 9 bases are shared with TRBD1. The CDR3 consists of 16 residues. V lost 4 bases to trimming and J lost 3 bases; unmatched junction nucleotides: 9. Germline V CDR1 and CDR2: SGHVS, FNYEAQ.

V and J are TRBV5-8 and TRBJ2-7; D is possibly TRBD2 (6 bases). Germline CDR1 reads SGHTS; CDR2 reads YDEGEE. V was shortened by 4 bases and J by 7 bases, with 15 bases between the two germline ends. This CDR3 is 13 amino acids long. The CDR3 region has the DNA TGTGCCAGCAGCCTGTTTGGGGAGGATGAGCAGTACTTC. Translation gives CASSLFGEDEQYF. Combining the CDR3 with reference TRBV5-8 and TRBJ2-7 gives the whole variable domain EAGVTQSPTHLIKTRGQQATLRCSPISGHTSVYWYQQALGLGLQFLLWYDEGEERNRGNFPPRFSGRQFPNYSSELNVNALELEDSALYLCASSLFGEDEQYFGPGTRLTVT.

V gene TRBV7-2 combines with J gene TRBJ2-5; 16 positions agree with TRBD2. CDR1 and CDR2 (germline): SGHTA, FQGNSA. The CDR3 is 15 residues long. V lost 5 bases to trimming and J lost 9 bases; unmatched junction nucleotides: 6. CDR3 loop: CASSQGLAGGRAQYF. As DNA, the CDR3 is TGTGCCAGCAGCCAGGGACTAGCGGGGGGGCGGGCCCAGTACTTC.

This sequence joins TRBV30 and TRBJ1-4; TRBD1 is a possible D gene (6 bases). The V gene lost 2 bases and the J gene lost 8 bases, with 18 bases spanning the gap. The CDR3 loop spans 15 amino acids. The V gene's germline CDR1 is GTSNPN and CDR2 SVGIG (reference sequence). The CDR3, as DNA: TGTGCCTGGAGTAAGGGGGAGCACCCCGACGAAAAACTGTTTTTT. This codes for CAWSKGEHPDEKLFF.

This sequence joins TRBV28 and TRBJ2-7; 7 nucleotides align to TRBD1. This CDR3 is built from 15 residues. The trim removed 5 bases at V and 2 bases at J, leaving 9 bases unmatched. Per the germline V gene, CDR1 is MDHEN and CDR2 is SYDVKM. DNA for the CDR3: TGTGCCAGCAGTCTCCGGACAGGCGCTACCTACGAGCAGTACTTC. This gives the protein CASSLRTGATYEQYF.

This chain joins TRBV11-2 and TRBJ1-1; the D gene is possibly TRBD1 (6 bases). Germline CDR1 and CDR2: SGHAT and FQNNGV. The CDR3 covers 16 residues. Deletions cut 1 base from V and 2 bases from J, with 14 bases between. CDR3 in DNA: TGTGCCAGCAGCTTAGTCGGGTCAGGGGACAACACTGAAGCTTTCTTT. This codes for CASSLVGSGDNTEAFF.

This sequence joins TRBV30 and TRBJ1-1; D is unclear. V dropped 4 bases and J dropped 1 base, with 7 bases sitting between them. Germline V gene lookup returns CDR1 GTSNPN and CDR2 SVGIG (reference sequence). The CDR3 has 12 amino acids. The CDR3 nucleotides are TGTGCCTGGACCCCAGGGAACACTGAAGCTTTCTTT. Residues: CAWTPGNTEAFF. Variable domain in full (rest from reference TRBV30 and TRBJ1-1): SQTIHQWPATLVQPVGSPLSLECTVEGTSNPNLYWYRQAAGRGLQLLFYSVGIGQISSEVPQNLSASRPQDRQFILSSKKLLLSDSGFYLCAWTPGNTEAFFGQGTRLTVV.

The chain employs TRBV3-1 (or the pseudogene TRBV3-2) and TRBJ2-5, with 10 bases identical to TRBD2. Germline CDR1 reads LGHDT; CDR2 reads YNNKEL (reference sequence). V was clipped by 5 bases and J by 5 bases; unmatched bases: 8. The CDR3 loop spans 15 amino acids. The CDR3 nucleotides read TGTGCCAGCAGCGAGGGGACTAGCGCTGGGGAGACCCAGTACTTC. It is translated as CASSEGTSAGETQYF.

This chain uses TRBV6-1 with TRBJ2-3; 9 nucleotides match TRBD2. Germline-derived CDR1 and CDR2 are MNHNS and SASEGT. After removal of 0 bases from V and 8 bases from J, the junction contained 9 bases not matched to a gene. The CDR3 has 16 amino acids. This chain's CDR3 is CASSEAPGLAVVTQYF. The CDR3 DNA follows: TGTGCCAGCAGTGAAGCACCGGGACTAGCTGTGGTTACGCAGTATTTT.

The chain links TRBV7-2 to TRBJ2-5; 7 nucleotides align to TRBD1. In germline, CDR1 is SGHTA, CDR2 FQGNSA. V gave up 0 bases and J gave up 5 bases; unmatched junction bases: 6. The CDR3 runs to 15 residues. The CDR3 DNA is TGTGCCAGCAGCTTAGCCCGGACAGGTGGGGAGACCCAGTACTTC. Residues: CASSLARTGGETQYF. The full variable domain, with the rest looked up from reference TRBV7-2 and TRBJ2-5, is GAGVSQSPSNKVTEKGKDVELRCDPISGHTALYWYRQSLGQGLEFLIYFQGNSAPDKSGLPSDRFSAERTGGSVSTLTIQRTQQEDSAVYLCASSLARTGGETQYFGPGTRLLVL.

The chain couples TRBV5-6 to TRBJ2-4; TRBD2 matches 8 bases. The CDR3 extends over 17 amino acids. J was trimmed by 2 bases and V by 0 bases; bases with no gene match: 7. Germline loops: CDR1 SGHDT, CDR2 YYEEEE. CDR3 residues: CASSLVIGGATKNIQYF. DNA for the CDR3: TGTGCCAGCAGCTTGGTTATCGGGGGGGCCACCAAAAACATTCAGTACTTC.